This record concerns one T cell receptor (beta chain) sequence. What it recognizes is unknown. Relative to the germline gene, one junction end is altered; a read error may explain this. Primers used in a second PCR of roughly 6 to 11 cycles were a sample-barcoded 5' primer and a J-beta primer mix. TCRdb re-called the 5' RACE reads with MiXCR, one entry per CDR3 protein. The data contain hundreds of thousands of distinct CDR3 sequences, 20% to 30% of them singletons. CDR3 size: 14 residues. The V gene's germline CDR1 is MGHRA and CDR2 YSYEKL. This specimen belongs to a study of blood T cells in healthy people across ages. Overall study findings and caveats: Age advanced and TCR beta diversity per million T cells fell, roughly linearly.

These data also formed part of another study, on T cells of mothers and their children.

The sequence was obtained from a boy aged 10-17 years in good health. This sequence joins TRBV4-1 and TRBJ2-2, with D possibly TRBD2 on 6 matching bases. Sequenced sample: blood. The CDR3 DNA reads as TGCGCCAGCACCGGGACTCAGAACGCCGGGGAGCTGTTTTTT. Protein: CASTGTQNAGELFF.